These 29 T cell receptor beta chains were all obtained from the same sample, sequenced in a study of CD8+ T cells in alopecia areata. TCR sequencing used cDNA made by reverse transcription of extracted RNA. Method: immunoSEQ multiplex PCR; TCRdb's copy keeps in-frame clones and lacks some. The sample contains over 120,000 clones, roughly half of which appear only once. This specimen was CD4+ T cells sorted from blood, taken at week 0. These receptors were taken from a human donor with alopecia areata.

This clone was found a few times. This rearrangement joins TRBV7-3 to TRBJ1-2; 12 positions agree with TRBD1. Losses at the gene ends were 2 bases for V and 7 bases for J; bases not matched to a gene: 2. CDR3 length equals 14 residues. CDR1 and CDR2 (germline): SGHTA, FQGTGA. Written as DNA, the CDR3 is TGTGCCAGCAGCTTAGCGGGACAGGGGGCTGGCTACACCTTC. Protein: CASSLAGQGAGYTF.

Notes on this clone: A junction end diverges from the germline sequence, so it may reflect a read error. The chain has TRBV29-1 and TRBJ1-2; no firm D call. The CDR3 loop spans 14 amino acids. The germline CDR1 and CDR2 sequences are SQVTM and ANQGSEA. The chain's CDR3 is CSVEVSGIGYGYTF. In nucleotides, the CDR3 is TGCAGCGTCGAAGTATCGGGGATTGGCTATGGCTACACCTTC.

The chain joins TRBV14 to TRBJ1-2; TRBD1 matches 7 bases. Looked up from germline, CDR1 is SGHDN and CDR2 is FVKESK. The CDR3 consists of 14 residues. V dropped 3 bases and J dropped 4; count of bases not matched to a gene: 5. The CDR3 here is CASSQLTGSYGYTF. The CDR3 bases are TGTGCCAGCAGCCAGCTGACAGGGTCCTATGGCTACACCTTC.

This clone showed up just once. The CDR3 bases are TGCGCCAGCAGGGTCACTGTCAGTGCCGGGGAGCTGTTTTTT. Its translation: CASRVTVSAGELFF. The chain combines TRBV5-1 with TRBJ2-2, with D unresolved. Germline V gives CDR1 SGHRS, CDR2 YFSETQ. CDR3 length: 14 residues. Deletions cut 5 bases from V and 6 bases from J, with 14 bases between.

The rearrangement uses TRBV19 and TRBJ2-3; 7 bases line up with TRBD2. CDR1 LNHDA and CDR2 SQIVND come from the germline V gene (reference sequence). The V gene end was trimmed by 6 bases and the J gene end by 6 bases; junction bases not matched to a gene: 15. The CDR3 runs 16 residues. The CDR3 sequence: CASRQVGGGSEDTQYF. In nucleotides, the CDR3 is TGTGCCAGTAGACAGGTCGGTGGCGGGAGTGAGGATACGCAGTATTTT. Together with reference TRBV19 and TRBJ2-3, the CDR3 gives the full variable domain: DGGITQSPKYLFRKEGQNVTLSCEQNLNHDAMYWYRQDPGQGLRLIYYSQIVNDFQKGDIAEGYSVSREKKESFPLTVTSAQKNPTAFYLCASRQVGGGSEDTQYFGPGTRLTVL.

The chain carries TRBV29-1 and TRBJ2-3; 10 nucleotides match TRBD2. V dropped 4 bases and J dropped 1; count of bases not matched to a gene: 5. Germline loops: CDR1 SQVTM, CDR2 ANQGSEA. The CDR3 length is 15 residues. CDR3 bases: TGCAGCGTTGCTACCGGGACTAGCGGCACAGATACGCAGTATTTT. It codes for CSVATGTSGTDTQYF.

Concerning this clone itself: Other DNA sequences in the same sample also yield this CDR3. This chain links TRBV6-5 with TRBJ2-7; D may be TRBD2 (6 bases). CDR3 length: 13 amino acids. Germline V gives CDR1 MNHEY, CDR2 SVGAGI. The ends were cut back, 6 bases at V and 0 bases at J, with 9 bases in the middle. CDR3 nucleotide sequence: TGTGCCAGCAGGGAGGGCAGCTCCTACGAGCAGTACTTC. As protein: CASREGSSYEQYF.

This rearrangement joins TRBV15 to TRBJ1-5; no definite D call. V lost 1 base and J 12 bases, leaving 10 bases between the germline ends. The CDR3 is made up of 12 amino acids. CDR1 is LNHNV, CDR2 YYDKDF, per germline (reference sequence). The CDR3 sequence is CATSRVGQYQHF. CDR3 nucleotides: TGTGCCACCAGCAGAGTCGGCCAGTACCAGCATTTT.

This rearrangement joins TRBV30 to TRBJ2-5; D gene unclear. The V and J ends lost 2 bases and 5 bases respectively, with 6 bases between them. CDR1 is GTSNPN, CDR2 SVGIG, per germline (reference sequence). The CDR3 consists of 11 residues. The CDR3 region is CAWSSRETQYF. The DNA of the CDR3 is TGTGCCTGGAGTTCCAGGGAGACCCAGTACTTC.

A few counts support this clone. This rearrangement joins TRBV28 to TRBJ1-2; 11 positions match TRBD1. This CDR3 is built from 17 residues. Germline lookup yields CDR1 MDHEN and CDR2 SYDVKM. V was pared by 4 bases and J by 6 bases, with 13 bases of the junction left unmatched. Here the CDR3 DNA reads TGTGCCAGCAGTTCCCCATTGCCCCCGGGACAGGGGGATGGCTACACCTTC. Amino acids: CASSSPLPPGQGDGYTF.

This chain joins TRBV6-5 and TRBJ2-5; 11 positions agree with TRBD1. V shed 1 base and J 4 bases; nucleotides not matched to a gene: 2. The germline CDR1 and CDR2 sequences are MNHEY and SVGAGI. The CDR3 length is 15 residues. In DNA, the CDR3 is TGTGCCAGCAGTTACTTCGGGACAGGGGGAGAGACCCAGTACTTC. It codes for CASSYFGTGGETQYF.

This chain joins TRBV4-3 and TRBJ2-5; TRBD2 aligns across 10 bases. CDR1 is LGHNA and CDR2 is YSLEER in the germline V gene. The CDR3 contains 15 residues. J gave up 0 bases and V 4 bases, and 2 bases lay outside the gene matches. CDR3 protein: CASSRGTSDQETQYF. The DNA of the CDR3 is TGCGCCAGCAGCCGAGGGACTAGCGACCAAGAGACCCAGTACTTC.

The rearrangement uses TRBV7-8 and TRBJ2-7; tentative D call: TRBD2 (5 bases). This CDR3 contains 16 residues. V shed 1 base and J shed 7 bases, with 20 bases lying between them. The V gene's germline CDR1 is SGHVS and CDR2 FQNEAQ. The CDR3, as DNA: TGTGCCAGCAGCTTAGTGGGGAGTTCCCCCTCGGGGGAGCAGTACTTC. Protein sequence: CASSLVGSSPSGEQYF.

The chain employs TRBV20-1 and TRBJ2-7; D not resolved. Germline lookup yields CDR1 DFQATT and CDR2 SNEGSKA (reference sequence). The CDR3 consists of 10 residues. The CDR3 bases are TGCAGCAGTCTGGGCAACGAGCAGTACTTC. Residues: CSSLGNEQYF.

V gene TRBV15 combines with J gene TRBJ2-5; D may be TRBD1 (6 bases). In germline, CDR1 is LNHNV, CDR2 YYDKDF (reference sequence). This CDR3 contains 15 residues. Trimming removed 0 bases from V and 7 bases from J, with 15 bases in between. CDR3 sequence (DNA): TGTGCCACCAGCAGAGACAGGGGATCTAGGGTGACCCAGTACTTC. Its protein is CATSRDRGSRVTQYF.

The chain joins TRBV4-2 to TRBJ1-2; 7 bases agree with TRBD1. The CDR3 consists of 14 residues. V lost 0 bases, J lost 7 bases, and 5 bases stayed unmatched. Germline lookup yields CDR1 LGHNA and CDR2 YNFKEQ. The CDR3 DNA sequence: TGTGCCAGCAGCCAAGATGCGACAGGGACTGGCTACACCTTC. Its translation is CASSQDATGTGYTF.

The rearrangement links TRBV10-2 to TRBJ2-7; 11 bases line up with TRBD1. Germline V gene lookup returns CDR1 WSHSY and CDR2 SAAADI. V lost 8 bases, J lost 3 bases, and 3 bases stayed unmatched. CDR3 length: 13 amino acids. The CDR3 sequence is CASGDRGSYEQYF. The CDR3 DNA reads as TGCGCCAGCGGGGACAGGGGGAGCTACGAGCAGTACTTC.

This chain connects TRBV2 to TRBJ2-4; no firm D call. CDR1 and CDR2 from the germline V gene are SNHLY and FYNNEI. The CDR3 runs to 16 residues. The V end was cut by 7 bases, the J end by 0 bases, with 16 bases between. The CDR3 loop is CASTNLVSLAKNIQYF. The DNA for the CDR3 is TGTGCCAGCACAAACCTAGTTAGTCTAGCCAAAAACATTCAGTACTTC.

The CDR3 reads CASSLGGNTGELFF. The CDR3 DNA sequence: TGTGCCAGCAGCTTGGGAGGAAACACCGGGGAGCTGTTTTTT. The chain links TRBV5-4 to TRBJ2-2; the D is unclear. The CDR3 sequence is 14 residues long. V was clipped by 0 bases and J by 2 bases, with 5 bases between them. The germline gives CDR1 SGHNT, CDR2 YYREEE (reference sequence).

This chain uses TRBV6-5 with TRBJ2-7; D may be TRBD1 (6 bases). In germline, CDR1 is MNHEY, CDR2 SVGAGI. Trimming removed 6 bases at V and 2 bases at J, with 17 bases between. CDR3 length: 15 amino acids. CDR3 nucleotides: TGTGCCAGCAGGAAGGACAGTTCCAGCACCTACGAGCAGTACTTC. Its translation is CASRKDSSSTYEQYF.

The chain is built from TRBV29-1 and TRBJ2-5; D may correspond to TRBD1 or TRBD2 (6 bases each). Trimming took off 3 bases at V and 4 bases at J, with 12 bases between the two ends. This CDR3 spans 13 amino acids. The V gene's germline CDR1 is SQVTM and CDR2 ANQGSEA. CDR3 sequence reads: CSVDWKGGETQYF. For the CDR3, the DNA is TGCAGCGTTGATTGGAAGGGGGGAGAGACCCAGTACTTC.

The CDR3 loop reads CAWSGDRGSNQPQHF. In nucleotides, the CDR3 is TGTGCCTGGAGTGGAGACAGGGGAAGCAATCAGCCCCAGCATTTT. The chain links TRBV30 to TRBJ1-5; TRBD1 agrees at 8 bases. This CDR3 contains 15 residues. Unmatched junction bases numbered 3, after V lost 1 base and J lost 1 base. CDR1 and CDR2 (germline): GTSNPN, SVGIG (reference sequence).

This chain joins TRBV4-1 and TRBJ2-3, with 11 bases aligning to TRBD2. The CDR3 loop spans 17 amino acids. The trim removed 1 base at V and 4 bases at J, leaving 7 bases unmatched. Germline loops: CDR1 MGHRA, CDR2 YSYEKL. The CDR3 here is CASSQGALAGVSDTQYF. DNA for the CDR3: TGCGCCAGCAGCCAAGGAGCACTAGCGGGAGTTTCAGATACGCAGTATTTT.

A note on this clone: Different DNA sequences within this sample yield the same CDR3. CDR3 bases: TGTGCCAGCAGCTTAGGGCTCGAGCAGTACTTC. Translated: CASSLGLEQYF. The genes are TRBV7-2 and TRBJ2-7; no definite D call. The CDR3 loop spans 11 amino acids. The ends were cut back, 1 base at V and 6 bases at J, with 4 bases in the middle. CDR1 and CDR2 from the germline V gene are SGHTA and FQGNSA. Based on the CDR3 plus reference TRBV7-2 and TRBJ2-7, the full variable domain is GAGVSQSPSNKVTEKGKDVELRCDPISGHTALYWYRQSLGQGLEFLIYFQGNSAPDKSGLPSDRFSAERTGGSVSTLTIQRTQQEDSAVYLCASSLGLEQYFGPGTRLTVT.

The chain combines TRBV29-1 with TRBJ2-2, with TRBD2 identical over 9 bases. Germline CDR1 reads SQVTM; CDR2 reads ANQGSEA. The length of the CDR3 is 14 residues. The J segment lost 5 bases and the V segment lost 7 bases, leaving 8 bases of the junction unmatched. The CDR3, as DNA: TGCAGCGCCGCGGGACTAGCCTCTACCGGGGAGCTGTTTTTT. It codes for CSAAGLASTGELFF.

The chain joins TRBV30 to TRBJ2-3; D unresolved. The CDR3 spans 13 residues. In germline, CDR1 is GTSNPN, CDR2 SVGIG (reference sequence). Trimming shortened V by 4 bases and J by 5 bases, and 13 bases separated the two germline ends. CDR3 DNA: TGTGCCTGGAAGCTTACTCGGCTAGATACGCAGTATTTT. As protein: CAWKLTRLDTQYF.

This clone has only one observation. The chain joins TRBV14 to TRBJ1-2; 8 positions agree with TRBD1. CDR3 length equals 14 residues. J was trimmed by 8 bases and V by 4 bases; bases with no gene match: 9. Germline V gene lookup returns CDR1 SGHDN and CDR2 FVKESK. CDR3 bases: TGTGCCAGCAGCCGCATGCGGACAGGGTCCGGCTACACCTTC. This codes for CASSRMRTGSGYTF.

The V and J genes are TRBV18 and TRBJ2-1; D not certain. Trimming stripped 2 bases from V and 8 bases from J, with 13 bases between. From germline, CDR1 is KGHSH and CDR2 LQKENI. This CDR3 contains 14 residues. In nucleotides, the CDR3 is TGTGCCAGCTCACCATCAGCGTCCGGCGATGAGCAGTTCTTC. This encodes CASSPSASGDEQFF.

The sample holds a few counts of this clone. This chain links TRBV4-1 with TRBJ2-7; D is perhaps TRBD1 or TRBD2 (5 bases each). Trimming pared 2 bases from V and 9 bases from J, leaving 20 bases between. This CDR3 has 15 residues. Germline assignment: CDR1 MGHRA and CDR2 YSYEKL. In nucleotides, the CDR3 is TGCGCCAGCAGCCAAATTTTACTAGGGGCGGGCCGGCAGTACTTC. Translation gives CASSQILLGAGRQYF.